The 18 T cell receptor beta chains below come from one sample, sequenced in a study of cytomegalovirus exposure and HLA in healthy donors. The PCR made use of 60 Vbeta and 13 Jbeta primers. The protocol was immunoSEQ multiplex PCR, while the TCRdb copy is restricted to in-frame clones and leaves out a portion. The data hold about 70,000 clones, with about 63% observed a single time. Sequencing input: PBMCs. These TCRs come from a man aged 40-55 years in good health and CMV-seropositive.

This clone was detected once. The gene calls are TRBV7-9 and TRBJ1-4; D uncertain. The CDR3 contains 15 residues. CDR1 and CDR2 (germline): SEHNR, FQNEAQ (reference sequence). Trimming stripped 0 bases from V and 3 bases from J, with 8 bases between. The CDR3 DNA is TGTGCCAGCAGCTTAGCTGTCAGGTCTAATGAAAAACTGTTTTTT. It yields the protein CASSLAVRSNEKLFF. Full variable domain (missing parts from reference TRBV7-9 and TRBJ1-4): DTGVSQNPRHKITKRGQNVTFRCDPISEHNRLYWYRQTLGQGPEFLTYFQNEAQLEKSRLLSDRFSAERPKGSFSTLEIQRTEQGDSAMYLCASSLAVRSNEKLFFGSGTQLSVL.

The V call is TRBV5-6, the J call TRBJ1-3; D is possibly TRBD1 (6 bases). V gave up 1 base and J gave up 4 bases, with 12 bases separating them. Germline CDR1 and CDR2: SGHDT and YYEEEE. The CDR3 sequence is 15 residues long. The CDR3 DNA follows: TGTGCCAGCAGCTTGACGAACAGGGTCGGAAACACCATATATTTT. Amino acids: CASSLTNRVGNTIYF.

The V call is TRBV2, the J call TRBJ2-5; a weak D match, TRBD2 (5 bases). CDR3 size: 15 residues. From germline, CDR1 is SNHLY and CDR2 FYNNEI. The V end was cut by 6 bases, the J end by 2 bases, with 16 bases between. The CDR3 loop reads CASSERSSNQETQYF. The CDR3 coding sequence is TGTGCCAGCAGCGAAAGGTCTAGCAATCAAGAGACCCAGTACTTC.

This clone was counted only a few times. The chain employs TRBV6-6 and TRBJ1-2; D not certain. The CDR3 totals 10 residues. Deletions cut 2 bases from V and 14 bases from J, with 9 bases between. Germline V gives CDR1 MNHNY, CDR2 SVGAGI (reference sequence). This CDR3 reads CASSYEVWTF. CDR3 nucleotide sequence: TGTGCCAGCAGTTACGAGGTTTGGACCTTC.

CDR3 sequence reads: CASSLHPTSGGNIQYF. The CDR3 DNA reads as TGTGCCAGCAGCCTCCACCCCACTAGCGGGGGTAACATTCAGTACTTC. V usage is TRBV9 and J usage is TRBJ2-4; 11 nucleotides match TRBD2. This CDR3 is built from 16 residues. The germline CDR1 and CDR2 sequences are SGDLS and YYNGEE. With 4 bases clipped from V and 7 bases from J, the junction kept 10 bases outside the gene matches.

The table lists this clone with a count of one. The chain is built from TRBV18 and TRBJ2-5; D may be TRBD1 (6 bases). Germline-derived CDR1 and CDR2 are KGHSH and LQKENI. V lost 3 bases and J lost 1, with 9 bases in between. The CDR3 is made up of 14 amino acids. CDR3 sequence reads: CASSPRDIQETQYF. The DNA of the CDR3 is TGTGCCAGCTCACCTCGGGACATCCAAGAGACCCAGTACTTC.

The CDR3 is CASSPGGTGKGDTQYF. The CDR3 coding sequence is TGTGCCAGCAGCCCGGGCGGGACAGGGAAGGGGGATACGCAGTATTTT. This chain joins TRBV5-6 and TRBJ2-3; 9 bases match TRBD1. This CDR3 contains 16 residues. V lost 4 bases and J lost 6; bases outside the gene matches: 12. The V gene's germline CDR1 is SGHDT and CDR2 YYEEEE.

The rearrangement uses TRBV6-7 and TRBJ1-1; TRBD1 agrees at 7 bases. TRBV6-7 is marked as an open reading frame, function uncertain. The CDR3 covers 15 residues. J gave up 6 bases and V 4 bases, and 11 bases lay outside the gene matches. The DNA for the CDR3 is TGTGCCAGCAGTTTTCCGGGACAGTGTCCCGCTGAAGCTTTCTTT. Amino acids: CASSFPGQCPAEAFF.

This clone was counted between two and nine times. This chain uses TRBV6-6 with TRBJ1-1, with D possibly TRBD1 on 6 matching bases. This CDR3 comprises 12 residues. The germline V gene has CDR1 MNHNY and CDR2 SVGAGI (reference sequence). Trimming stripped 11 bases from V and 4 bases from J, with 14 bases between. CDR3 protein: CAAQGTSTEAFF. The CDR3 DNA sequence: TGTGCCGCACAGGGTACAAGCACTGAAGCTTTCTTT.

The gene calls are TRBV9 and TRBJ2-7, with TRBD2 identical over 15 bases. Unmatched junction bases numbered 13, after V lost 0 bases and J lost 6 bases. CDR1 and CDR2 (germline): SGDLS, YYNGEE. The CDR3 totals 19 residues. In nucleotides, the CDR3 is TGTGCCAGCAGCGTAGTTTTCGGACTAGCGGGAGGGGTGAGCGGCGAGCAGTACTTC. Its translation: CASSVVFGLAGGVSGEQYF. The full variable domain, in which reference TRBV9 and TRBJ2-7 provide the parts outside the CDR3, is DSGVTQTPKHLITATGQRVTLRCSPRSGDLSVYWYQQSLDQGLQFLIQYYNGEERAKGNILERFSAQQFPDLHSELNLSSLELGDSALYFCASSVVFGLAGGVSGEQYFGPGTRLTVT.

In its sample, this clone was seen a few times. The chain joins TRBV4-1 to TRBJ2-5, with D possibly being TRBD1 (5 bases). Germline V lookup: CDR1 MGHRA, CDR2 YSYEKL. The length of the CDR3 is 18 residues. Trimming removed 0 bases from V and 4 bases from J, with 21 bases in between. The CDR3 region has the DNA TGCGCCAGCAGCCAAGATCAGGCCAGGACACGGTGGCCAGAGACCCAGTACTTC. Translation: CASSQDQARTRWPETQYF.

The chain recombines TRBV29-1 with TRBJ2-1; D is undetermined. Germline lookup yields CDR1 SQVTM and CDR2 ANQGSEA. The CDR3 runs 10 residues. The V end lost 7 bases, the J end lost 7 bases, and 8 bases lay between the germline ends. CDR3 in DNA: TGCAGCGCAGCGACGAATGAGCAGTTCTTC. Residues: CSAATNEQFF.

A few counts support this clone. The chain has TRBV29-1 and TRBJ2-2; D is undetermined. Trimming cost V 4 bases and J 4 bases, with 13 bases left between them. The CDR3 spans 14 residues. Germline V CDR1 and CDR2: SQVTM, ANQGSEA. In DNA form, the CDR3 reads TGCAGCGTTGTGGAGCCCGGTCCCACCGGGGAGCTGTTTTTT. Translation: CSVVEPGPTGELFF.

This clone was found a few times. The CDR3 DNA reads as TGTGCCAGTAGCCGAGAGGGCGGTCGGACTGAAGCTTTCTTT. This translates into CASSREGGRTEAFF. The genes are TRBV19 and TRBJ1-1; no clear D. The germline gives CDR1 LNHDA, CDR2 SQIVND (reference sequence). V dropped 6 bases and J dropped 5 bases, with 16 bases sitting between them. This CDR3 has 14 amino acids.

The CDR3 DNA reads TGTGCCAGCAGTTACTCTCCGACAGGGGGAAACTATGGCTACACCTTC. Translating it yields CASSYSPTGGNYGYTF. This sequence joins TRBV6-5 and TRBJ1-2; 9 bases match TRBD1. The CDR3 contains 16 residues. The V gene's germline CDR1 is MNHEY and CDR2 SVGAGI. The ends lost 0 bases at V and 2 bases at J; junction bases unmatched: 4.

The gene calls are TRBV5-1 and TRBJ2-3; 8 nucleotides match TRBD1. Germline V gene data show CDR1 as SGHRS and CDR2 as YFSETQ. Trimming took 4 bases from V and 4 from J; bases not matched to a gene: 14. This CDR3 is 17 amino acids long. CDR3 amino acids: CASSAIWARGRADTQYF. The CDR3, as DNA: TGCGCCAGCAGCGCCATATGGGCCAGGGGGCGAGCAGATACGCAGTATTTT.

This clone is a singleton in its sample. The J gene is TRBJ1-3, the V gene TRBV19, with D tentatively TRBD1 (5 bases). Trimming removed 4 bases from V and 8 bases from J, with 12 bases in between. CDR1 is LNHDA, CDR2 SQIVND, per germline (reference sequence). The CDR3 runs 13 residues. The CDR3 coding sequence is TGTGCCAGTAGTAGCAGGGCGATTGACACCATATATTTT. The encoded protein is CASSSRAIDTIYF.

This clone was observed a few times. Other DNA sequences of this sample code for an identical CDR3. J is TRBJ2-7 and V is TRBV5-1; TRBD2 aligns across 11 bases. The J segment lost 4 bases and the V segment lost 4 bases, leaving 4 bases of the junction unmatched. CDR3 length: 14 residues. Germline V gene data show CDR1 as SGHRS and CDR2 as YFSETQ. This CDR3 is CASSRGTSGYEQYF. The CDR3 DNA reads as TGCGCCAGCAGCCGCGGGACTAGCGGTTACGAGCAGTACTTC.